This entry lists 31 T cell receptor beta chains sequenced from one sample in a study of kidney transplant recipient with SARS-CoV-2 infection. TCRdb redid the calling of the reads with MiXCR, one entry per CDR3 protein. The table has about 250,000 distinct CDR3 sequences, 29% seen once. This specimen was a blood sample, taken at baseline and on roughly day 120 from a kidney transplant recipient. Receptors originate from a male patient aged 30 to 40 who had COVID-19 and was a kidney transplant recipient. Some T cells may be graft donor cells.

V gene TRBV24-1 combines with J gene TRBJ2-3; TRBD2 matches 13 bases. The germline V gene has CDR1 KGHDR and CDR2 SFDVKD. The CDR3 is made up of 15 amino acids. Trimming at V came to 2 bases and at J to 9 bases, leaving 4 bases not matched to a gene. The CDR3 is CATSDSGLAGRTQYF. CDR3 in DNA: TGTGCCACCAGTGATTCGGGACTAGCGGGAAGAACGCAGTATTTT.

This clonotype was picked up a small number of times. This chain links TRBV5-6 with TRBJ1-2; D is unresolved. The CDR3 runs 16 residues. V shed 7 bases and J shed 4 bases, with 23 bases lying between them. The germline V gene encodes CDR1 SGHDT and CDR2 YYEEEE. The CDR3 reads CASLCCNSRKTYGYTF. In DNA, the CDR3 is TGTGCCAGCTTATGTTGCAATAGTCGAAAGACCTATGGCTACACCTTC.

This clonotype showed up many times. The V and J genes are TRBV7-4 and TRBJ1-2; D not certain. The V gene lost 5 bases and the J gene lost 4 bases, with 23 bases spanning the gap. The CDR3 covers 17 residues. The germline V gene has CDR1 SGHVT and CDR2 SQSDAQ. CDR3 coding DNA: TGTGCCAGCAGCCAAATTTGTTCAGCTCGAAAGACCTATGGCTACACCTTC. This gives the protein CASSQICSARKTYGYTF.

This clonotype was picked up many times. The V and J genes are TRBV7-7 and TRBJ2-2; D gene unclear. V was pared by 5 bases and J by 4 bases, with 11 bases between. Germline V gene sequence: CDR1 SSHAT, CDR2 FNYEAQ (reference sequence). There are 14 residues in the CDR3. The CDR3 here is CASSIKDTTGELFF. Here the CDR3 DNA reads TGTGCCAGCAGCATCAAAGACACCACCGGGGAGCTGTTTTTT.

This clonotype was counted ten times or more. This chain uses TRBV11-2 with TRBJ1-2; 7 bases map to TRBD1. The CDR3 runs 16 residues. The J segment lost 6 bases and the V segment lost 5 bases, leaving 15 bases of the junction unmatched. Germline V gene lookup returns CDR1 SGHAT and CDR2 FQNNGV. The CDR3 reads CASSPHRQGRMDGYTF. The CDR3 DNA follows: TGTGCCAGCAGCCCTCACCGACAGGGAAGAATGGATGGCTACACCTTC.

On this clonotype: A much larger clone differs by one base, so this may be a read error. This chain's CDR3 is CASSAEDRVFF. As DNA, the CDR3 is TGTGCCAGCAGTGCGGAAGACAGGGTGTTTTTT. V gene TRBV2 combines with J gene TRBJ1-4; 7 bases line up with TRBD1. CDR1 is SNHLY and CDR2 is FYNNEI in the germline V gene. The CDR3 sequence is 11 residues long. V shed 4 bases and J 15 bases; nucleotides not matched to a gene: 5.

The table lists this clonotype with many counts. Written as DNA, the CDR3 is TGTGCCAGCAGCTGGGACGGACGGGGTGAAGCTTTCTTT. Residues: CASSWDGRGEAFF. This chain uses TRBV7-9 with TRBJ1-1; a weak D match, TRBD1 (5 bases). Trimming removed 4 bases from V and 7 bases from J, with 13 bases in between. The CDR3 is made up of 13 amino acids. Germline CDR1 SEHNR, CDR2 FQNEAQ (reference sequence).

This clonotype was picked up many times. DNA for the CDR3: TGTGCCAGCAGCCCTCCCGACAGGGGGAATGAAAAACTGTTTTTT. This translates into CASSPPDRGNEKLFF. The J gene is TRBJ1-4, the V gene TRBV28, with TRBD1 matching over 9 bases. CDR1 is MDHEN, CDR2 SYDVKM, per germline. This CDR3 is 15 amino acids long. Trimming took 6 bases from V and 5 from J; bases not matched to a gene: 7.

This clonotype was observed at least ten times. The chain is built from TRBV6-5 and TRBJ2-1; D may be TRBD2 (6 bases). Per germline, CDR1 MNHEY and CDR2 SVGAGI. The CDR3 has 15 amino acids. Trimming shortened V by 10 bases and J by 0 bases, and 16 bases separated the two germline ends. The CDR3 sequence is CATTPRGSSYNEQFF. CDR3 DNA: TGTGCCACCACCCCCCGGGGGAGCTCCTACAATGAGCAGTTCTTC.

This sequence joins TRBV7-3 and TRBJ2-1; TRBD2 agrees at 9 bases. Per germline, CDR1 SGHTA and CDR2 FQGTGA. After removal of 5 bases from V and 2 bases from J, the junction contained 10 bases not matched to a gene. The CDR3 length is 17 residues. The CDR3 reads CASSPDSGSITYNEQFF. As DNA, the CDR3 is TGTGCCAGCAGCCCAGATAGCGGGAGTATTACCTACAATGAGCAGTTCTTC.

This clonotype was seen at least ten times. This rearrangement joins TRBV24-1 to TRBJ1-2, with 7 bases matching TRBD1. The J segment lost 8 bases and the V segment lost 4 bases, leaving 9 bases of the junction unmatched. Germline CDR1 and CDR2: KGHDR and SFDVKD. The CDR3 runs 14 residues. CDR3 sequence: CATSDTGQEVGYTF. For the CDR3, the DNA is TGTGCCACCAGTGACACTGGACAGGAAGTGGGCTACACCTTC.

Note on this clonotype: Since a much larger clone is just one base distant, this may be a read error. The chain uses TRBV27 and TRBJ2-2; D may correspond to TRBD1 or TRBD2 (6 bases each). The germline CDR1 and CDR2 sequences are MNHEY and SMNVEV (reference sequence). The CDR3 is 14 amino acids. The CDR3 DNA reads as TGTGCCAGCAGTCAAACGACAGGCCCCCGGGAGCCGTTTTTT. Encoded protein: CASSQTTGPREPFF.

This clonotype was counted many times. CDR3 nucleotides: TGTGGCAGTTCAACGCTTGATAGCCGAAAGACCTATGGCTACACCTTC. Translated, it gives CGSSTLDSRKTYGYTF. The V gene is TRBV8-2, the J gene TRBJ1-2. TRBV8-2 is annotated as a pseudogene. The CDR3 extends over 16 amino acids.

This clonotype was observed many times. The V and J genes are TRBV5-6 and TRBJ1-2; D not certain. V gave up 7 bases and J gave up 4 bases, with 23 bases separating them. CDR1 SGHDT and CDR2 YYEEEE come from the germline V gene. This CDR3 has 16 amino acids. The CDR3 spells CASHRVNSRKTYGYTF. CDR3 sequence (DNA): TGTGCCAGCCACCGGGTCAATAGTCGAAAGACCTATGGCTACACCTTC.

This clonotype has just a few counts. The CDR3 DNA reads TGTGCCAGCAGTGACTCCCCGACAGATACGCAGTATTTT. Residues: CASSDSPTDTQYF. This chain links TRBV6-4 with TRBJ2-3; no definite D call. From germline, CDR1 is MRHNA and CDR2 SNTAGT. V was trimmed by 0 bases and J by 3 bases, leaving 4 bases between them. The CDR3 consists of 13 residues.

This clonotype was counted only a few times. One junction end disagrees with the germline gene, perhaps due to a read error. The V gene is TRBV28, the J gene TRBJ2-5, with D uncertain. Germline V gene lookup returns CDR1 MDHEN and CDR2 SYDVKM. The CDR3 loop spans 11 amino acids. This CDR3 is CASSRTYEQCF. Written as DNA, the CDR3 is TGTGCCAGCAGTCGAACCTACGAGCAGTGCTTC.

Ten or more counts support this clonotype. This rearrangement joins TRBV6-2 or TRBV6-3 to TRBJ2-7; tentative D call: TRBD1 (6 bases). The V and J ends lost 4 bases and 2 bases respectively, with 12 bases between them. Germline CDR1 MNHEY, CDR2 SVGEGT. The CDR3 spans 14 residues. The CDR3 here is CASSSNYRAYEQYF. In DNA form, the CDR3 reads TGTGCCAGCAGTTCCAATTACAGGGCCTACGAGCAGTACTTC.

The chain employs TRBV30 and TRBJ2-5; 11 nucleotides align to TRBD2. The trim removed 0 bases at V and 5 bases at J, leaving 11 bases unmatched. The CDR3 is made up of 17 amino acids. In germline, CDR1 is GTSNPN, CDR2 SVGIG (reference sequence). CDR3 sequence reads: CAWSVWVAGGPQETQYF. The CDR3 region has the DNA TGTGCCTGGAGTGTATGGGTAGCGGGAGGGCCACAGGAGACCCAGTACTTC.

This clonotype has a count of ten or more. The J gene is TRBJ1-2, the V gene TRBV29-1; the D is unclear. Trimming took off 4 bases at V and 4 bases at J, with 13 bases between the two ends. Looked up from germline, CDR1 is SQVTM and CDR2 is ANQGSEA. This CDR3 comprises 13 residues. The CDR3 DNA sequence: TGCAGCGTTGTTAACTCCCAGCCCTATGGCTACACCTTC. Residues: CSVVNSQPYGYTF.

Comments on this clonotype: This clone may be a read error of a much larger clone one base away. The gene calls are TRBV4-2 and TRBJ2-7; D may be TRBD1 or TRBD2 (5 bases each). The germline V and J ends were trimmed by 2 bases and 6 bases, with 20 bases remaining between them. This CDR3 has 16 amino acids. Per the germline V gene, CDR1 is LGHNA and CDR2 is YNFKEQ. CDR3 region: CASSQPFSGRGSEQYF. The CDR3 DNA follows: TGTGCCAGCAGCCAACCGTTTTCGGGACGGGGTAGCGAGCAGTACTTC.

The sample holds many counts of this clonotype. J is TRBJ2-7 and V is TRBV12-3 or TRBV12-4; D gene unclear. Trimming removed 3 bases from V and 2 bases from J, with 11 bases in between. The CDR3 runs to 14 residues. CDR3: CASSFLGRAYEQYF. The CDR3 DNA sequence: TGTGCCAGCAGTTTTCTTGGCAGAGCCTACGAGCAGTACTTC.

This clonotype was counted at least ten times. This chain links TRBV5-1 with TRBJ2-7; 9 bases line up with TRBD1. The CDR3 sequence is 15 residues long. Trimming cost V 4 bases and J 1 base; bases outside gene matches: 6. Germline lookup yields CDR1 SGHRS and CDR2 YFSETQ. CDR3 bases: TGCGCCAGCAGCCCCCGGGACAGGGTTTCCTACGAGCAGTACTTC. Protein product: CASSPRDRVSYEQYF. Supplemented by reference TRBV5-1 and TRBJ2-7, the full variable domain reads KAGVTQTPRYLIKTRGQQVTLSCSPISGHRSVSWYQQTPGQGLQFLFEYFSETQRNKGNFPGRFSGRQFSNSRSEMNVSTLELGDSALYLCASSPRDRVSYEQYFGPGTRLTVT.

This clonotype has ten or more counts. This CDR3 reads CASSRTGAWGNTIYF. For the CDR3, the DNA is TGTGCCAGCAGTCGGACAGGGGCGTGGGGAAACACCATATATTTT. The chain is built from TRBV6-5 and TRBJ1-3; 9 bases are a match to TRBD1. V was pared by 5 bases and J by 4 bases, with 6 bases of the junction left unmatched. The germline CDR1 and CDR2 sequences are MNHEY and SVGAGI. This CDR3 has 15 residues.

The sample holds many counts of this clonotype. The chain is built from TRBV5-5 and TRBJ2-5; perhaps TRBD1 as D (5 bases). Germline values: CDR1 SGHKS, CDR2 YYEKEE (reference sequence). Trimming pared 0 bases from V and 5 bases from J, leaving 17 bases between. The CDR3 length is 16 residues. DNA for the CDR3: TGTGCCAGCAGCTTGGGCCAAGGGGCCGGGTGGGAGACCCAGTACTTC. Its translation: CASSLGQGAGWETQYF. The full variable domain, with the rest looked up from reference TRBV5-5 and TRBJ2-5, is DAGVTQSPTHLIKTRGQQVTLRCSPISGHKSVSWYQQVLGQGPQFIFQYYEKEERGRGNFPDRFSARQFPNYSSELNVNALLLGDSALYLCASSLGQGAGWETQYFGPGTRLLVL.

This clonotype was counted at least ten times. The chain joins TRBV5-6 to TRBJ2-7; TRBD1 is a possible D gene (7 bases). The CDR3 totals 16 residues. V shed 0 bases and J shed 5 bases, with 18 bases lying between them. Germline CDR1 SGHDT, CDR2 YYEEEE. This chain's CDR3 is CASSLAWVGGGDEQYF. The CDR3 DNA is TGTGCCAGCAGCTTGGCGTGGGTTGGAGGGGGCGACGAGCAGTACTTC.

Points on this clonotype: A much larger clone lies one base from this, so it may be a read error. The gene calls are TRBV19 and TRBJ1-5; a possible D gene is TRBD1 (6 bases). The CDR3 is 17 residues long. Germline CDR1 and CDR2: LNHDA and SQIVND (reference sequence). The V end was cut by 5 bases, the J end by 2 bases, with 19 bases between. In nucleotides, the CDR3 is TGTGCCAGTAGTCTACAGGGTAGTAAGGTAGGCAATCAGCCCCAGCATTTT. Protein sequence: CASSLQGSKVGNQPQHF.

Comment on this clonotype: Being one base from a much bigger clone, this may be a read error. The rearrangement links TRBV27 to TRBJ1-6; maybe TRBD1 (6 bases). Per the germline V gene, CDR1 is MNHEY and CDR2 is SMNVEV (reference sequence). This CDR3 is built from 14 residues. CDR3: CASHKGGGGSPPHF. DNA for the CDR3: TGTGCCAGCCATAAGGGGGGGGGCGGATCACCCCCCCACTTT.

Points on this clonotype: At one boundary the junction diverges from the germline segment, which might be a read error. The chain uses TRBV6-5 and TRBJ1-2, with D perhaps matching TRBD1 (5 bases). This CDR3 contains 14 residues. Germline V gives CDR1 MNHEY, CDR2 SVGAGI. The CDR3 reads CVSSPDRDRYGYTF. Written as DNA, the CDR3 is TGTGTCAGCAGTCCCGACCGGGACCGCTATGGCTACACCTTT.

Comments on this clonotype: This could be a read error, since a much larger clone is one nucleotide away. The DNA is omitted, as the CDR3 cannot be located on it reliably, and the CDR3 follows TCRdb's listing. This chain links TRBV19 with TRBJ1-4; TRBD1 reflects the table's D call only, with no check against the DNA. The length of the CDR3 is 16 amino acids, counting both ends. From germline, CDR1 is LNHDA and CDR2 SQIVND (reference sequence). The CDR3: CASTSGRESTNEKLLF.

Turning to this clonotype: This may come from a read error, since a much larger clone is one base off. The chain carries TRBV4-2 and TRBJ2-7; D unresolved. This CDR3 has 15 amino acids. Looked up from germline, CDR1 is LGHNA and CDR2 is YNFKEQ. The CDR3 nucleotides read TGTACCAGCAGCTCGTTCCTAGGAGCCTCCTACGAGCAGTACTTC. It is translated as CTSSSFLGASYEQYF.

In this sample, this clonotype turned up once. No conserved phenylalanine or tryptophan is present at the end of the CDR3, so a read error is the likely explanation. The DNA is omitted, as the CDR3 cannot be located on it reliably, and the CDR3 follows TCRdb's listing. This chain connects TRBV21-1 to TRBJ2-1. TRBV21-1 is a known pseudogene. The CDR3 spans 13 residues, counting both ends. CDR3 loop: CASSKVEDNEQFL.